The 17 T cell receptor beta chains below were found in one sample sequenced in a study of vaccination effects on CD4 cells after COVID-19. Sequencing followed a ViraFEST assay step that expanded antigen-specific CD4+ T cells with viral peptide pools. Once cultured for nine to ten days, the cells underwent separation to obtain CD4+ T cells. Two doses of BNT162b2 or mRNA-1273 vaccine were administered to participants. What these receptors recognize is not known. The table came from immunoSEQ multiplex PCR; TCRdb's copy has only in-frame clones and leaves some out. The sample includes approximately 61,000 clones, about 80% of them seen just once. This specimen consisted of CD4+ T cells from PBMCs cultured with HCoV-229E spike peptides, obtained after COVID-19 vaccination. Receptors were obtained from a human donor who received a COVID-19 vaccine.

This clone was seen once. The chain combines TRBV6-1 with TRBJ2-2; possibly TRBD1 or TRBD2 for D (5 bases each). The germline CDR1 and CDR2 sequences are MNHNS and SASEGT. The CDR3 runs 15 residues. The V and J ends lost 1 base and 6 bases respectively, with 12 bases between them. The CDR3 here is CASSEVPGTAGELFF. CDR3 DNA sequence: TGTGCCAGCAGTGAAGTCCCAGGGACGGCCGGGGAGCTGTTTTTT.

The rearrangement uses TRBV28 and TRBJ1-5; D is possibly TRBD1 (5 bases). CDR1 is MDHEN and CDR2 is SYDVKM in the germline V gene. V dropped 2 bases and J dropped 9 bases, with 11 bases sitting between them. The length of the CDR3 is 13 residues. The CDR3 DNA follows: TGTGCCAGCAGTTTAGCCAGGGTGATGCCCCAGCATTTT. Translating gives CASSLARVMPQHF.

This clone was observed a handful of times. The rearrangement uses TRBV9 and TRBJ2-3; D is ambiguous. The germline V gene has CDR1 SGDLS and CDR2 YYNGEE. V gave up 4 bases and J gave up 6 bases, with 12 bases separating them. CDR3 length equals 13 residues. The CDR3 loop reads CASSPNVDDTQYF. The CDR3 coding sequence is TGTGCCAGCAGCCCTAATGTTGACGATACGCAGTATTTT.

The rearrangement links TRBV7-3 to TRBJ2-3; D uncertain. Germline CDR1 and CDR2: SGHTA and FQGTGA. The CDR3 is 13 residues long. With 5 bases removed from V and 0 bases from J, the gap between germline ends came to 6 bases. The DNA of the CDR3 is TGTGCCAGCAGCCCCAGTAGCACAGATACGCAGTATTTT. Residues: CASSPSSTDTQYF.

The gene calls are TRBV6-5 and TRBJ1-6; D call uncertain. The CDR3 totals 14 residues. Trimming cost V 0 bases and J 12 bases, with 12 bases left between them. The germline V gene encodes CDR1 MNHEY and CDR2 SVGAGI. The CDR3 here is CASSYSATSGPLHF. The CDR3 region has the DNA TGTGCCAGCAGTTACTCGGCGACGTCGGGACCCCTCCACTTT.

The rearrangement links TRBV4-1 to TRBJ1-3, with TRBD1 matching over 7 bases. The V gene's germline CDR1 is MGHRA and CDR2 YSYEKL. The ends lost 3 bases at V and 6 bases at J; junction bases unmatched: 8. The CDR3 is made up of 15 amino acids. The CDR3 spells CASSQARTGKNTIYF. As DNA, the CDR3 is TGCGCCAGCAGCCAGGCAAGGACAGGAAAAAACACCATATATTTT.

CDR3 DNA sequence: TGTGCCAGCAGTAGAGAGGACACCGGGGAGCTGTTTTTT. Encoded protein: CASSREDTGELFF. The chain uses TRBV28 and TRBJ2-2; D remains ambiguous. Germline CDR1 and CDR2: MDHEN and SYDVKM. The V end lost 5 bases, the J end lost 3 bases, and 7 bases lay between the germline ends. This CDR3 spans 13 amino acids.

The rearrangement joins TRBV12-2 to TRBJ2-5; the D call in the table, TRBD2, was not verified against the DNA. TRBV12-2 is reported as a pseudogene. The CDR3 sequence is 15 residues long. CDR3: CASRLLAGAQETQYF. CDR3 nucleotides: TGTGCAAGTCGCTTGCTAGCGGGGGCACAAGAGACCCAGTACTTC.

This clone appeared a few times. The rearrangement links TRBV4-1 to TRBJ2-2; D is undetermined. Trimming removed 1 base at V and 8 bases at J, with 14 bases between. Germline CDR1 and CDR2: MGHRA and YSYEKL. The CDR3 runs 15 residues. Written as DNA, the CDR3 is TGCGCCAGCAGCCAAGGTCTCGTCGGTGGAGGGGAGCTGTTTTTT. Amino acids: CASSQGLVGGGELFF.

The chain uses TRBV5-1 and TRBJ2-3; 8 positions match TRBD1. CDR1 SGHRS and CDR2 YFSETQ come from the germline V gene. The CDR3 totals 14 residues. V lost 2 bases and J lost 5; bases outside the gene matches: 4. The CDR3 is CASSLGQGGDTQYF. CDR3 nucleotide sequence: TGCGCCAGCAGCTTAGGACAGGGAGGAGATACGCAGTATTTT.

The chain recombines TRBV27 with TRBJ1-5, with a tentative D call TRBD1 (6 bases). Trimming removed 6 bases from V and 3 bases from J, with 15 bases in between. Germline values: CDR1 MNHEY, CDR2 SMNVEV (reference sequence). This CDR3 is 15 amino acids long. CDR3 amino acids: CASRPFGQTNQPQHF. The CDR3 region has the DNA TGTGCCAGCAGACCCTTCGGACAGACCAATCAGCCCCAGCATTTT.

The chain has TRBV10-1 and TRBJ1-5, with unresolved D. V lost 3 bases and J 4 bases, leaving 7 bases between the germline ends. This CDR3 has 13 residues. Germline assignment: CDR1 WNHNN and CDR2 SYGVQD (reference sequence). CDR3 sequence: CASSDRENQPQHF. The CDR3, as DNA: TGCGCCAGCAGTGACCGGGAAAATCAGCCCCAGCATTTT.

V gene TRBV7-7 combines with J gene TRBJ1-2; D call uncertain. The CDR3 totals 13 residues. V dropped 0 bases and J dropped 8 bases, with 10 bases sitting between them. Germline loops: CDR1 SSHAT, CDR2 FNYEAQ (reference sequence). CDR3 amino acids: CASSLAGNSGYTF. As DNA, the CDR3 is TGTGCCAGCAGCTTAGCGGGGAACAGCGGCTACACCTTC.

This CDR3 reads CASSKWMGRSGYTF. In DNA form, the CDR3 reads TGTGCCAGCAGCAAATGGATGGGGAGGAGTGGCTACACCTTC. The chain recombines TRBV21-1 with TRBJ1-2. TRBV21-1 is a documented pseudogene. The CDR3 covers 14 residues.

The chain employs TRBV10-3 and TRBJ2-3; TRBD2 aligns across 10 bases. Germline CDR1 is ENHRY and CDR2 is SYGVKD. The junction had 11 bases not matched to a gene; V was cut back by 4 bases and J by 4 bases. The CDR3 covers 17 residues. CDR3 bases: TGTGCCATCAGTGGTTCCTTAGGAGCGGGGGGGGCAGATACGCAGTATTTT. Translating gives CAISGSLGAGGADTQYF.

A few counts support this clone. The V and J genes are TRBV18 and TRBJ2-1; 11 bases are a match to TRBD1. The CDR3 is 16 amino acids. V lost 3 bases to trimming and J lost 5 bases; unmatched junction nucleotides: 6. CDR1 and CDR2 (germline): KGHSH, LQKENI. The CDR3 nucleotides are TGTGCCAGCTCACCCTCGAAGGGACAGGGGGACAATGAGCAGTTCTTC. Translating gives CASSPSKGQGDNEQFF.

The genes are TRBV15 and TRBJ2-5; tentative D call: TRBD2 (6 bases). The germline V and J ends were trimmed by 0 bases and 7 bases, with 18 bases remaining between them. Germline V gene data show CDR1 as LNHNV and CDR2 as YYDKDF (reference sequence). This CDR3 contains 16 residues. In DNA form, the CDR3 reads TGTGCCACCAGCAGAGAGGCGGGGTGGGGCAAGGGGACCCAGTACTTC. Amino acids: CATSREAGWGKGTQYF.